A selection of T cell receptor beta chains follows, all from one sample in a study of blood T cell repertoires in COVID-19. Sequencing was performed with immunoSEQ multiplex PCR; in TCRdb, only in-frame clones are kept and a portion is missing. This sample has around 250,000 clones; around nine tenths occur once, and the top ten carry under 5%. The sample consisted of PBMCs or T cells enriched from blood (not recorded which). All receptors come from a woman under 40 who had recovered from COVID-19. The CDR3 runs from the conserved cysteine through the conserved F or W. The order of the fields is D gene, J gene, V gene, clone size, CDR3 protein, CDR3 DNA. D genes are given only for firm matches. Expanded clones are given a class, and other clones once, few, many or no size at all.

TRBD2 | TRBJ2-1 | TRBV4-3 | - | CASSRNPAGAGNEQFF | TGCGCCAGCAGCCGAAACCCAGCGGGAGCGGGAAATGAGCAGTTCTTC
- | TRBJ2-1 | TRBV18 | once | CASSTRAGLEQFF | TGTGCCAGCTCAACCAGGGCAGGGCTTGAGCAGTTCTTC
- | TRBJ2-7 | TRBV7-8 | - | CASSSSATYEQYF | TGTGCCAGCAGTTCCTCCGCTACCTACGAGCAGTACTTC
- | TRBJ1-3 | TRBV9 | - | CASSVGDRPGNTIYF | TGTGCCAGCAGCGTCGGGGATCGGCCTGGAAACACCATATATTTT
TRBD2 | TRBJ2-2 | TRBV7-9 | - | CASSSGTSLEGELFF | TGTGCCAGCAGCTCGGGGACTAGCTTAGAAGGGGAGCTGTTTTTT
TRBD2 | TRBJ2-7 | TRBV20-1 | - | CSASRGRGYEQYF | TGCAGTGCTAGTCGCGGGAGGGGTTACGAGCAGTACTTC
- | TRBJ1-2 | TRBV7-9 | - | CASSSLLDPRDYGYTF | TGTGCCAGCAGCTCCTTACTCGACCCTCGGGACTATGGCTACACCTTC
- | TRBJ1-1 | TRBV9 | - | CASSPEPLQGGNTEAFF | TGTGCCAGCAGCCCCGAACCCCTACAGGGTGGGAACACTGAAGCTTTCTTT
- | TRBJ1-1 | TRBV19 | - | CASSRGKAANTEAFF | TGTGCCAGTAGCCGGGGTAAGGCGGCTAACACTGAAGCTTTCTTT
TRBD1 | TRBJ2-5 | TRBV18 | - | CASSRRGQGAQGETQYF | TGTGCCAGCTCACGCAGAGGACAGGGGGCCCAGGGAGAGACCCAGTACTTC
- | TRBJ1-3 | TRBV28 | - | CASSTGGSGNTIYF | TGTGCCAGCAGTACCGGGGGCTCTGGAAACACCATATATTTT
TRBD1 | TRBJ2-1 | TRBV14 | - | CASSRFAGGAYNEQFF | TGTGCCAGCAGCCGCTTCGCAGGGGGCGCCTACAATGAGCAGTTCTTC
- | TRBJ1-5 | TRBV5-6 | - | CASSLDGGKSQPQHF | TGTGCCAGCAGCTTAGATGGGGGGAAGAGTCAGCCCCAGCATTTT
- | TRBJ1-4 | TRBV4-1 | - | CASSQPGTTNEKLFF | TGCGCCAGCAGCCAACCGGGGACAACTAATGAAAAACTGTTTTTT
TRBD1 | TRBJ2-1 | TRBV6-2/TRBV6-3 | - | CASSGTAGQGYNEQFF | TGTGCCAGCAGTGGGACCGCGGGACAGGGCTACAATGAGCAGTTCTTC
- | TRBJ1-2 | TRBV4-3 | - | CASSPGEGVYGYTF | TGCGCCAGCAGTCCCGGAGAGGGGGTCTATGGCTACACCTTC
- | TRBJ1-1 | TRBV3-1/TRBV3-2 | - | CASSQVRLVARNTEAFF | TGTGCCAGCAGCCAAGTACGACTGGTAGCGAGGAACACTGAAGCTTTCTTT
- | TRBJ1-1 | TRBV30 | once | CAWSAAGNTEAFF | TGTGCCTGGAGCGCCGCAGGGAACACTGAAGCTTTCTTT
- | TRBJ1-5 | TRBV27 | - | CASSSGSSQGKPQHF | TGTGCCAGCAGTTCCGGGTCCTCCCAGGGGAAGCCCCAGCATTTT
TRBD1 | TRBJ2-1 | TRBV28 | - | CASRALFAGTGVYSEQFF | TGTGCCAGCAGAGCCCTCTTTGCGGGGACAGGGGTATATAGTGAGCAGTTCTTC
- | TRBJ1-3 | TRBV28 | - | CASSPSWGNTIYF | TGTGCCAGCAGCCCCAGTTGGGGAAACACCATATATTTT
TRBD1 | TRBJ2-6 | TRBV7-9 | few | CASSSRTGAGANVLTF | TGTGCCAGCAGCTCCCGGACAGGGGCTGGGGCCAACGTCCTGACTTTC
TRBD2 | TRBJ2-1 | TRBV15 | - | CATSKTIIAGGSGNEQFF | TGTGCCACCAGCAAGACAATCATAGCGGGAGGGTCGGGGAATGAGCAGTTCTTC
TRBD1 | TRBJ1-3 | TRBV19 | - | CASTMGQLPSGNTIYF | TGTGCCAGTACTATGGGACAGCTACCCTCTGGAAACACCATATATTTT
- | TRBJ2-7 | TRBV5-6 | - | CASSLLGAGYEQYF | TGTGCCAGCAGCTTGCTGGGGGCGGGTTACGAGCAGTACTTC
- | TRBJ1-5 | TRBV20-1 | - | CSASLGGNQPQHF | TGCAGTGCTAGTTTGGGAGGCAATCAGCCCCAGCATTTT
- | TRBJ1-2 | TRBV18 | once | CASSPPGTETFGYTF | TGTGCCAGCTCACCACCAGGTACAGAGACCTTCGGCTACACCTTC
- | TRBJ1-3 | TRBV11-1 | - | CASSPGLDGNTIYF | TGTGCCAGCAGCCCAGGACTGGATGGAAACACCATATATTTT
TRBD2 | TRBJ2-1 | TRBV28 | - | CASSPGTSGRSLPYNEQFF | TGTGCCAGCAGTCCCGGGACTAGCGGAAGGAGCCTCCCCTACAATGAGCAGTTCTTC
- | TRBJ2-7 | TRBV4-1 | - | CASSQDRGLDPYEQYF | TGCGCCAGCAGCCAAGATAGGGGTCTAGATCCTTACGAGCAGTACTTC
TRBD1 | TRBJ1-5 | TRBV30 | - | CAGGQGYGQPQHF | TGTGCCGGGGGACAGGGGTATGGTCAGCCCCAGCATTTT
TRBD1 | TRBJ1-2 | TRBV28 | - | CASSLLDRNYGYTF | TGTGCCAGCAGTTTGTTGGACAGGAACTATGGCTACACCTTC
- | TRBJ1-1 | TRBV29-1 | - | CSVDFYTEAFF | TGCAGCGTTGACTTTTATACTGAAGCTTTCTTT
TRBD1 | TRBJ1-2 | TRBV28 | - | CASSPGQGYGYTF | TGTGCCAGCAGCCCGGGACAGGGATATGGCTACACCTTC
TRBD1 | TRBJ2-7 | TRBV4-2 | - | CASSLAGQAAYEQYF | TGTGCCAGCAGCCTTGCTGGACAGGCTGCCTACGAGCAGTACTTC
- | TRBJ2-2 | TRBV21-1 | few | CASSNPGITTGELFF | TGTGCCAGCAGCAACCCAGGTATAACCACCGGGGAGCTGTTTTTT
- | TRBJ1-1 | TRBV7-2 | once | CASSSPLNTEAFF | TGTGCCAGCAGCTCTCCCCTGAACACTGAAGCTTTCTTT
- | TRBJ2-5 | TRBV5-1 | - | CASSPLGGESPQYF | TGCGCCAGCAGCCCTCTGGGGGGAGAAAGCCCCCAGTACTTC
- | TRBJ1-1 | TRBV19 | - | CASSTGRGGTEAFF | TGTGCCAGTAGTACGGGGAGGGGCGGCACTGAAGCTTTCTTT
TRBD1 | TRBJ1-5 | TRBV28 | - | CASRTQGDQPQHF | TGTGCCAGCAGGACCCAGGGGGATCAGCCCCAGCATTTT
- | TRBJ1-2 | TRBV28 | - | CASRQTAIYGYTF | TGTGCCAGCAGACAGACAGCCATTTATGGCTACACCTTC
- | TRBJ1-5 | TRBV7-2 | - | CASSLAGQQPQHF | TGTGCCAGCAGCTTGGCAGGGCAACAGCCCCAGCATTTT
- | TRBJ1-1 | TRBV6-5 | - | CATKTGYVNTEAFF | TGTGCCACCAAAACAGGGTACGTAAACACTGAAGCTTTCTTT
- | TRBJ2-2 | TRBV30 | once | CAWMTGTNTGELFF | TGTGCCTGGATGACAGGAACGAACACCGGGGAGCTGTTTTTT
- | TRBJ1-2 | TRBV10-1 | - | CASNQGRRLLGYTF | TGCGCCAGCAATCAGGGCCGCCGACTGCTTGGCTACACCTTC
- | TRBJ1-1 | TRBV4-2 | - | CASSQEDRRGGAFF | TGTGCCAGCAGCCAAGAGGACAGACGAGGTGGAGCTTTCTTT
- | TRBJ1-6 | TRBV4-3 | - | CASSQDPSGTGNSPLHF | TGCGCCAGCAGCCAAGATCCGTCAGGCACGGGAAATTCACCCCTCCACTTT
TRBD1 | TRBJ2-3 | TRBV5-1 | - | CASSYDRGGDTQYF | TGCGCCAGCAGTTATGACAGGGGAGGAGATACGCAGTATTTT
- | TRBJ2-1 | TRBV5-6 | few | CASSLMASDNEQFF | TGTGCCAGCAGCTTGATGGCTAGCGACAATGAGCAGTTCTTC
- | TRBJ1-1 | TRBV18 | - | CASSPQTAEAFF | TGTGCCAGCTCACCCCAAACGGCTGAAGCTTTCTTT
- | TRBJ2-7 | TRBV7-9 | - | CASSLENSEQYF | TGTGCCAGCAGCTTAGAAAATAGCGAGCAGTACTTC
- | TRBJ2-7 | TRBV3-1/TRBV3-2 | - | CASSSPTEGREQYF | TGTGCCAGCAGCTCCCCGACTGAGGGAAGGGAGCAGTACTTC
TRBD1 | TRBJ1-2 | TRBV4-2 | - | CASSQENRGGYTF | TGTGCCAGCAGCCAAGAAAACAGGGGAGGCTACACCTTC